Listed below are T cell receptor beta chains from one sample, sequenced in a study of cytomegalovirus exposure and HLA in healthy donors. Using immunoSEQ multiplex PCR, the repertoire was profiled, and TCRdb retains in-frame clones only, with some absent. The sample contains 85,000 to 130,000 clones, 76% of which appear only once. Material for sequencing was PBMCs. The receptors stem from a woman younger than 35 in good health and CMV-seropositive. CDR3s include the opening cysteine and the closing phenylalanine or tryptophan. The order of the fields is clone size, D gene, J gene, V gene, CDR3 protein, CDR3 DNA. D genes are given only for firm matches. Clone size is stated in some rows and not others, as once, few, many or a class when expanded.

>few|TRBD2|TRBJ2-4|TRBV2
CASIPDGGSGAKNIQYF
TGTGCCAGCATTCCCGACGGCGGGAGTGGGGCCAAAAACATTCAGTACTTC
>few|.|TRBJ2-7|TRBV6-1
CASSALPGPVTSYEQYF
TGTGCCAGCAGTGCCTTGCCGGGTCCCGTTACCTCATACGAGCAGTACTTC
>.|TRBD1|TRBJ2-7|TRBV7-8
CASSLVTGAPLKYEQYF
TGTGCCAGCAGCTTAGTGACAGGGGCCCCCCTAAAATACGAGCAGTACTTC
>few|TRBD2|TRBJ2-7|TRBV6-5
CATKAGQVLEQYF
TGTGCCACAAAAGCGGGGCAAGTCCTCGAGCAGTACTTC
>.|TRBD1|TRBJ2-1|TRBV27
CATGGSSYNEQFF
TGTGCTACAGGGGGGAGCTCCTACAATGAGCAGTTCTTC
>.|.|TRBJ1-1|TRBV4-1
CATSRQNRPNTEAFF
TGCGCCACCAGCCGACAGAATCGCCCGAACACTGAAGCTTTCTTT
>.|.|TRBJ1-1|TRBV6-5
CASSQAVDTEAFF
TGTGCCAGCAGTCAGGCAGTAGATACTGAAGCTTTCTTT
>.|.|TRBJ1-4|TRBV28
CASSPLGGSDYEKLFF
TGTGCCAGCAGCCCCCTTGGAGGGTCAGATTATGAAAAACTGTTTTTT
>.|TRBD1|TRBJ1-4|TRBV6-5
CASSNTGTGGEKLFF
TGTGCCAGCAGTAACACCGGGACAGGGGGAGAAAAACTGTTTTTT
>.|TRBD1|TRBJ1-1|TRBV27
CASSLSGTGVSEAFF
TGTGCCAGCAGTTTATCTGGGACAGGGGTTAGTGAAGCTTTCTTT
>.|TRBD2|TRBJ2-1|TRBV5-1
CASSLIAGGPYNEQFF
TGCGCCAGCAGCTTGATCGCGGGAGGGCCTTACAATGAGCAGTTCTTC
>.|TRBD2|TRBJ2-1|TRBV6-6
CASSYFGGGPNNEQFF
TGTGCCAGCAGTTACTTTGGGGGAGGGCCCAACAATGAGCAGTTCTTC
>few|TRBD1|TRBJ1-1|TRBV9
CASNGPGGKNTEAFF
TGTGCCAGCAACGGCCCAGGGGGTAAGAACACTGAAGCTTTCTTT
>.|.|TRBJ2-7|TRBV6-6
CASSSGIHEQYF
TGTGCCAGCAGTTCAGGGATCCACGAGCAGTACTTC
>few|.|TRBJ1-1|TRBV27
CASSYGGPGTEAFF
TGTGCCAGCAGTTACGGGGGGCCGGGAACTGAAGCTTTCTTT
>.|.|TRBJ2-7|TRBV4-2
CASLRQRAYEQYF
TGTGCCAGCCTGAGGCAGCGGGCCTACGAGCAGTACTTC
>.|TRBD2|TRBJ2-7|TRBV4-1
CASSPGTSGRRGGGEQYF
TGCGCCAGCAGCCCCGGGACTAGCGGGAGGCGCGGCGGGGGCGAGCAGTACTTC
>.|.|TRBJ2-5|TRBV18
CASRRRDTRQETQYF
TGTGCCAGCCGTAGGCGGGATACGCGGCAAGAGACCCAGTACTTC
>.|TRBD2|TRBJ2-3|TRBV29-1
CSVVSDGGRTDTQYF
TGCAGCGTTGTTTCCGACGGGGGGAGAACAGATACGCAGTATTTT
>.|.|TRBJ2-7|TRBV2
CASSGGRGSYEQYF
TGTGCCAGCAGTGGTGGTAGGGGAAGTTACGAGCAGTACTTC
>.|TRBD2|TRBJ2-7|TRBV28
CASRRIAGSYEQYF
TGTGCCAGCCGTCGGATAGCGGGCTCCTACGAGCAGTACTTC
>.|TRBD1|TRBJ2-7|TRBV6-5
CASSKRATGVGEQYF
TGTGCCAGCAGCAAACGTGCTACAGGGGTTGGTGAGCAGTACTTC
>.|.|TRBJ2-7|TRBV10-3
CAISDLFGQHYEQYF
TGTGCCATCAGTGACCTCTTCGGACAGCACTACGAGCAGTACTTC
>few|TRBD2|TRBJ2-7|TRBV6-5
CASSYSTSGNSEQYF
TGTGCCAGCAGTTACTCGACTAGCGGGAACAGTGAGCAGTACTTC
>few|TRBD1|TRBJ1-1|TRBV2
CASEGQGPTQAFF
TGTGCCAGCGAGGGACAGGGGCCCACCCAAGCTTTCTTT
>.|TRBD1|TRBJ1-3|TRBV5-6
CASRSGTAGNTIYF
TGTGCCAGCAGGAGTGGGACAGCTGGAAACACCATATATTTT
>few|TRBD1|TRBJ2-7|TRBV7-8
CASSLGTGGNEQYF
TGTGCCAGCAGCTTGGGGACAGGGGGCAACGAGCAGTACTTC
>.|.|TRBJ1-1|TRBV9
CASSVGGDTEAFF
TGTGCCAGCAGCGTAGGGGGGGACACTGAAGCTTTCTTT
>.|.|TRBJ2-1|TRBV10-3
CAISQYNEQFF
TGTGCCATCAGTCAGTACAATGAGCAGTTCTTC
>once|TRBD2|TRBJ2-7|TRBV7-9
CASSLGLGTSGYEQYF
TGTGCCAGCAGCCTGGGGCTAGGGACTAGCGGATACGAGCAGTACTTC
>.|TRBD1|TRBJ1-1|TRBV6-4
CASQPTGGQNTEAFF
TGTGCCAGCCAACCTACAGGGGGACAGAACACTGAAGCTTTCTTT
>once|.|TRBJ1-1|TRBV15
CATSFGQQNTEAFF
TGTGCCACCAGCTTCGGACAGCAGAACACTGAAGCTTTCTTT
>.|TRBD1|TRBJ1-4|TRBV9
CASSVGQGAEKLFF
TGTGCCAGCAGCGTAGGACAGGGGGCCGAAAAACTGTTTTTT
>.|TRBD1|TRBJ2-5|TRBV28
CASSSDRGKETQYF
TGTGCCAGCAGTTCGGACAGGGGGAAAGAGACCCAGTACTTC
>.|TRBD1|TRBJ2-3|TRBV2
CASSPGAGTGLTDTQYF
TGTGCCAGCAGTCCAGGGGCCGGGACAGGGCTCACAGATACGCAGTATTTT
>.|TRBD1|TRBJ1-1|TRBV4-1
CASSRDRLSNTEAFF
TGCGCCAGCAGTAGGGACAGGTTATCTAACACTGAAGCTTTCTTT
>.|TRBD2|TRBJ2-7|TRBV6-6
CASYTGTSRNEQYF
TGTGCCAGCTACACTGGGACTAGCCGTAACGAGCAGTACTTC
>.|TRBD2|TRBJ2-1|TRBV6-5
CASSYSLAGIYNEQFF
TGTGCCAGCAGTTACTCGCTAGCGGGGATATACAATGAGCAGTTCTTC
>.|TRBD1|TRBJ2-3|TRBV28
CASSFLGTGVVLDTQYF
TGTGCCAGCAGTTTTCTCGGGACAGGGGTTGTGTTAGATACGCAGTATTTT
>.|TRBD2|TRBJ2-7|TRBV5-1
CASRLAGANEQYF
TGCGCCAGCAGACTAGCGGGAGCAAACGAGCAGTACTTC